This T cell receptor beta chain was sequenced in a study of cytomegalovirus exposure and HLA in healthy donors. Regarding the study as a whole: A later analysis found most CMV-associated TCR beta chains apparently HLA-restricted. Accounts indicate the classifier identified cytomegalovirus status with strong specificity and sensitivity.

Between the trimmed V and J ends, which lost 9 bases and 5 bases, there was a span of 18 bases. The CDR3 is 14 amino acids. Per the germline V gene, CDR1 is SGHRS and CDR2 is YFSETQ. Turning to this clone: Its antigen remains unknown.

This PCR relied on a set of 60 Vbeta primers and 13 Jbeta primers. Method: immunoSEQ multiplex PCR; TCRdb's copy keeps in-frame clones and lacks some. Of around 200,000 clones listed, over 65% are singletons. The V call is TRBV5-1, the J call TRBJ2-1; weak D call: TRBD2 (6 bases). The sequencing sample was made of PBMCs. The TCR was taken from a woman aged 55 to 70 in good health and CMV-seropositive. The CDR3 here is CATSGAGRHNEQFF. The CDR3 nucleotides read TGCGCCACCTCCGGGGCGGGGCGTCACAATGAGCAGTTCTTC.